This TCR beta chain was identified in a study of blood T cell repertoires in COVID-19 (dated by TCRdb to 2020 to 2022). A note on the overall study: Samples covering the acute and convalescent phases of COVID-19 were provided by collaborators in the United States, Italy and Spain. The prospective study material was composed of cDNA or gDNA derived from T cells, B-cell-depleted T cells, or PBMCs. Subjects who had been exposed to COVID-19, were actively infected with it, or had recovered from it provided the deeply sampled blood TCRbeta repertoires that made up the dataset. The repertoires were released in a freely available public database intended as a resource for research on the immune response to SARS-CoV-2. Samples were obtained from the ongoing ImmuneRACE study (first 160 participants) and from some 1,300 subjects provided by 6 global collaborators. Nearly every sample came with metadata listing a de-identified subject ID, COVID-19 status, age in years and sex. Where available, HLA class I and class II types were obtained from metadata supplied by the sample provider rather than from assay-based typing. The paper as a whole reports these results and caveats: The amount of clinical and demographic metadata varied by source and participant and was provided uncurated.

This clone has only a few counts. Its antigen remains undetermined. No much larger clone exists at a distance of one base, and base qualities are not known. The same CDR3 is also encoded by other DNA sequences in this sample. TCRbeta CDR3 regions were amplified from genomic DNA using the immunoSEQ Assay, a bias-controlled multiplex PCR. Under the source paper's analysis protocol: The number of nucleated cells in each sample was estimated by amplification of reference gene primers within the assay. Sequence reads were collapsed and filtered to measure the absolute abundance of every unique TCRbeta CDR3 rearrangement. For each sample, productive Simpson clonality was calculated as the square root of Simpson's diversity index across productive rearrangements. TCRdb carries this immuneACCESS record with in-frame sequences only. Its versions omit some clonotypes, under half of them owing to an unresolved V gene in the studies checked, with the rest unexplained. The V and J calls and clone size were taken over from that table, and D and trimming were inferred from the DNA. The sample table lists 300,000 or so clones, about 90% of them with a count of one. The top ten clones comprise approximately 0.93% of the sample.

Participants in the prospective study were aged about 18 to 89 years, lived in about two dozen United States geographic areas, and enrolled through a virtual design. In the prospective study, cohorts were assigned on the basis of participant-reported clinical history obtained from a screening survey and a study questionnaire. Recovered participants in ImmuneRACE Cohort 3 were defined by two consecutive negative NP/OP PCR tests, clearance by a healthcare professional, or resolution of symptoms. Each participant in the prospective study had whole blood, serum and a nasopharyngeal or oropharyngeal swab collected by mobile phlebotomists. Additional blood draws and questionnaires over an approximately two-month period could optionally be provided by prospective study participants. Blood samples from the prospective study were shipped frozen or at room temperature prior to DNA extraction. From its cysteine to its phenylalanine, the CDR3 spans 16 amino acids. CDR3 DNA is the only sequence kept; it has 48 bases, read in frame from the first base. The V end loses 0 bases and the J end loses 2 bases, and a stretch of 13 bases separates them. The germline V gene (reference sequence) gives CDR1 as LGHDT and CDR2 as YNNKEL.

The origin of this receptor is a young woman who had recovered from COVID-19. Sequenced: PBMCs or T cells enriched from blood (not recorded which). The V and J genes are TRBV3-1 (or the pseudogene TRBV3-2) and TRBJ1-1, with no confident D gene call. The CDR3 sequence is CASSQDWRGSNTEAFF. The nucleotide sequence reads TGTGCCAGCAGCCAAGATTGGCGGGGTTCTAACACTGAAGCTTTCTTT.